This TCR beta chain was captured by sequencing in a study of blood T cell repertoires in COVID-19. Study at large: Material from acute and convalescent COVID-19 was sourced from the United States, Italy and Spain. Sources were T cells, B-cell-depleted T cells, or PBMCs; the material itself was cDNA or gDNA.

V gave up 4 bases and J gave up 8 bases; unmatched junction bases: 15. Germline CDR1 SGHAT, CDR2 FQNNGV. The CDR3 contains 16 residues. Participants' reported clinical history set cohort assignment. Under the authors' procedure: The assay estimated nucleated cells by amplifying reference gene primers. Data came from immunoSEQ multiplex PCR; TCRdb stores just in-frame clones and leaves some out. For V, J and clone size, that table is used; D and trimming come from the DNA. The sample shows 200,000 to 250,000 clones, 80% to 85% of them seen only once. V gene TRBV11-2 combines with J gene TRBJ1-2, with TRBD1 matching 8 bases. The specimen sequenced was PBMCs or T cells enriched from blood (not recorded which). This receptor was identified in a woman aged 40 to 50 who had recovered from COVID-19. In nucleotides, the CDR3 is TGTGCCAGCAGCTCGACCAGGGGGCGCAAAGGAGAAGGCTACACCTTC. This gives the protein CASSSTRGRKGEGYTF.